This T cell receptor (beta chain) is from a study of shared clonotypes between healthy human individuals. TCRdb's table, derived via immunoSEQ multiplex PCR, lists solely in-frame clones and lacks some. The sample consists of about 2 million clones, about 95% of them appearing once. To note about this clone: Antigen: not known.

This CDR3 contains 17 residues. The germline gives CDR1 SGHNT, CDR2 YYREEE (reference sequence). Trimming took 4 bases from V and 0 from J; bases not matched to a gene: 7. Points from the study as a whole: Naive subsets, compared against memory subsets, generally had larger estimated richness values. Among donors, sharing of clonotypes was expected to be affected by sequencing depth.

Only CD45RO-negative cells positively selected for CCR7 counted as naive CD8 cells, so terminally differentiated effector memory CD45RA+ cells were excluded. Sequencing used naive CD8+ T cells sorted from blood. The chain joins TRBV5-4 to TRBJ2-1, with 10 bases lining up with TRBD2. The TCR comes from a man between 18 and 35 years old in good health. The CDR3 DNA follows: TGTGCCAGCAGCGCCCTAGCGGGGGTTGGCTCCTACAATGAGCAGTTCTTC. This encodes CASSALAGVGSYNEQFF. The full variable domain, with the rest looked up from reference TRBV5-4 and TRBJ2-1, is ETGVTQSPTHLIKTRGQQVTLRCSSQSGHNTVSWYQQALGQGPQFIFQYYREEENGRGNFPPRFSGLQFPNYSSELNVNALELDDSALYLCASSALAGVGSYNEQFFGPGTRLTVL.